The present T cell receptor (beta chain) was sequenced within a study of blood T cell repertoires in COVID-19. The table came from immunoSEQ multiplex PCR; TCRdb's copy has only in-frame clones and leaves some out. Here the sample spans tens of thousands of clones, about four fifths being singletons. Per germline, CDR1 MNHEY and CDR2 SMNVEV (reference sequence). The CDR3 extends over 15 amino acids. V lost 8 bases, J lost 0 bases, and 11 bases lay in between. The chain couples TRBV27 to TRBJ2-6, with TRBD1 as a possible D gene (5 bases). The clonotype comes from a man aged 80 or over with acute or convalescent COVID-19. What was sequenced was peripheral blood. CDR3 bases: TGTGCCAGCGGTGACAGCCTCTCTGGGGCCAACGTCCTGACTTTC. It yields the protein CASGDSLSGANVLTF.